Below are 18 T cell receptor beta chains sequenced from a single sample in a study of blood T cells in healthy people across ages. A second about 7 to 12 cycle PCR used barcoded and J-beta primers. A single record per CDR3 protein comes from TCRdb applying MiXCR to the 5' RACE reads. The table has approximately 1.5 million distinct CDR3 sequences, about 31% seen once. The material sequenced was blood. Every receptor here comes from a woman in her 30s in good health.

DNA for the CDR3: TGTGCCACCAGTTGGACTAGCGGCCCCTACAATGAGCAGTTCTTC. The encoded protein is CATSWTSGPYNEQFF. The J gene is TRBJ2-1, the V gene TRBV15, with 10 bases identical to TRBD2. The CDR3 totals 15 residues. V gave up 6 bases and J gave up 2 bases; unmatched junction bases: 4. The germline CDR1 and CDR2 sequences are LNHNV and YYDKDF (reference sequence).

This rearrangement joins TRBV27 to TRBJ2-7; D might be TRBD1 or TRBD2, each matching 6 bases. V lost 6 bases, J lost 3 bases, and 15 bases lay in between. The CDR3 runs 14 residues. The germline V gene encodes CDR1 MNHEY and CDR2 SMNVEV (reference sequence). CDR3 loop: CASSPRQEGYEQYF. CDR3 bases: TGTGCCAGCAGCCCCAGACAGGAGGGCTACGAGCAGTACTTC.

The V gene is TRBV9, the J gene TRBJ2-1; D may be TRBD2 (5 bases). Trimming took off 4 bases at V and 5 bases at J, with 7 bases between the two ends. This CDR3 region has 12 residues. The germline gives CDR1 SGDLS, CDR2 YYNGEE. The CDR3 reads CASSWGDNEQFF. The CDR3, as DNA: TGTGCCAGCAGCTGGGGAGACAATGAGCAGTTCTTC.

This clonotype has only a few counts. The rearrangement joins TRBV12-3 or TRBV12-4 to TRBJ2-7; maybe TRBD2 (5 bases). The CDR3 contains 13 residues. V lost 6 bases to trimming and J lost 3 bases, with 12 bases between them. CDR3 protein: CASSPGSRYEQYF. The CDR3 DNA reads TGTGCCAGCAGCCCGGGATCCCGCTACGAGCAGTACTTC.

Comment on this clonotype: This sequence may be a read error, since a much larger clone differs from it by one base. The chain recombines TRBV20-1 with TRBJ2-5; no clear D. The DNA end favors TRBJ2-7, so the J call may be wrong. Germline V lookup: CDR1 DFQATT, CDR2 SNEGSKA (reference sequence). The CDR3 loop spans 12 amino acids. CDR3 sequence reads: CSANPSGYEQYF. CDR3 DNA sequence: TGCAGTGCTAACCCCTCCGGTTACGAGCAGTACTTC.

This clonotype was seen more than once but under ten times. The chain carries TRBV11-2 and TRBJ1-1, with D unresolved. Germline V gene sequence: CDR1 SGHAT, CDR2 FQNNGV. This CDR3 comprises 14 residues. Trimming shortened V by 7 bases and J by 3 bases, and 15 bases separated the two germline ends. The CDR3 DNA sequence: TGTGCCAGCACGTTGGGTCCGAGGGACACTGAAGCTTTCTTT. Its protein product is CASTLGPRDTEAFF.

The table lists this clonotype with a few counts. The V gene is TRBV5-5, the J gene TRBJ2-7, with 9 bases matching TRBD2. This CDR3 contains 16 residues. Trimming at V came to 4 bases and at J to 7 bases, leaving 15 bases not matched to a gene. Per germline, CDR1 SGHKS and CDR2 YYEKEE (reference sequence). CDR3 in amino acids: CASSRREGGRGGEQYF. The CDR3, as DNA: TGTGCCAGCAGCCGCCGAGAAGGCGGGAGGGGTGGTGAGCAGTACTTC.

The J gene is TRBJ1-1, the V gene TRBV15, with D perhaps matching TRBD1 (5 bases). Trimming pared 0 bases from V and 0 bases from J, leaving 17 bases between. The germline V gene encodes CDR1 LNHNV and CDR2 YYDKDF (reference sequence). The CDR3 totals 18 residues. The CDR3 nucleotides are TGTGCCACCAGCAGAGAAGGTGGCAGGGTGGGTATGAACACTGAAGCTTTCTTT. It specifies CATSREGGRVGMNTEAFF.

The J gene is TRBJ2-7, the V gene TRBV6-1, with a possible D match to TRBD2 (6 bases). V lost 1 base, J lost 1 base, and 11 bases lay in between. The germline V gene encodes CDR1 MNHNS and CDR2 SASEGT. CDR3 length: 15 amino acids. The CDR3 protein is CASSEEWGVSYEQYF. CDR3 DNA sequence: TGTGCCAGCAGTGAAGAGTGGGGGGTATCCTACGAGCAGTACTTC.

The chain employs TRBV5-1 and TRBJ2-2, with unresolved D. Germline V gives CDR1 SGHRS, CDR2 YFSETQ. Trimming left V 0 bases short and J 3 bases short, with 9 bases between. The CDR3 consists of 15 residues. The CDR3 protein is CASSLVMGDTGELFF. Written as DNA, the CDR3 is TGCGCCAGCAGCTTGGTAATGGGTGACACCGGGGAGCTGTTTTTT. The full variable domain, its missing parts supplied by reference TRBV5-1 and TRBJ2-2, is KAGVTQTPRYLIKTRGQQVTLSCSPISGHRSVSWYQQTPGQGLQFLFEYFSETQRNKGNFPGRFSGRQFSNSRSEMNVSTLELGDSALYLCASSLVMGDTGELFFGEGSRLTVL.

V and J are TRBV27 and TRBJ2-3, with 7 bases lining up with TRBD2. The ends lost 3 bases at V and 2 bases at J; junction bases unmatched: 5. The CDR3 length is 15 residues. Germline CDR1 and CDR2: MNHEY and SMNVEV (reference sequence). The CDR3 region has the DNA TGTGCCAGCAGTTTTCGTCTAGCGGACACAGATACGCAGTATTTT. Protein product: CASSFRLADTDTQYF.

This clonotype has more than one count but fewer than ten. The chain is built from TRBV6-5 and TRBJ2-7; the match to TRBD1 covers 10 bases. The CDR3 spans 13 residues. V dropped 4 bases and J dropped 6; count of bases not matched to a gene: 3. The germline V gene encodes CDR1 MNHEY and CDR2 SVGAGI. CDR3 coding DNA: TGTGCCAGCAGTTGGGACAGGGGAATCGAGCAGTACTTC. It yields the protein CASSWDRGIEQYF.

This clonotype was counted only a few times. The J gene is TRBJ1-2, the V gene TRBV12-3 or TRBV12-4; 12 bases are a match to TRBD1. After removal of 5 bases from V and 2 bases from J, the junction contained 3 bases not matched to a gene. This CDR3 comprises 15 residues. As DNA, the CDR3 is TGTGCCAGCAGTAAAGGGACAGGGGGCAACTATGGCTACACCTTC. Translation: CASSKGTGGNYGYTF.

This clonotype has only a few counts. This chain uses TRBV28 with TRBJ2-5; the match to TRBD1 covers 10 bases. The CDR3 covers 16 residues. The J segment lost 11 bases and the V segment lost 6 bases, leaving 18 bases of the junction unmatched. Germline V gene data show CDR1 as MDHEN and CDR2 as SYDVKM. The CDR3 region has the DNA TGTGCCAGCAGCCTAGCTTCGGACAGGGGGGAACTGGAGCAGTACTTC. As protein: CASSLASDRGELEQYF. The full variable domain, rest sourced from reference TRBV28 and TRBJ2-5, is DVKVTQSSRYLVKRTGEKVFLECVQDMDHENMFWYRQDPGLGLRLIYFSYDVKMKEKGDIPEGYSVSREKKERFSLILESASTNQTSMYLCASSLASDRGELEQYFGPGTRLLVL.

This clonotype was picked up many times. The chain is built from TRBV5-1 and TRBJ1-5; D call uncertain. The germline V and J ends were trimmed by 0 bases and 7 bases, with 11 bases remaining between them. Germline values: CDR1 SGHRS, CDR2 YFSETQ. The CDR3 has 14 amino acids. This chain's CDR3 is CASSLDPDQQPQHF. In nucleotides, the CDR3 is TGCGCCAGCAGCTTGGACCCCGACCAACAGCCCCAGCATTTT.

In this sample, this clonotype turned up a few times. The chain has TRBV28 and TRBJ2-7; 7 bases are shared with TRBD1. J was trimmed by 0 bases and V by 5 bases; bases with no gene match: 4. Germline V gene lookup returns CDR1 MDHEN and CDR2 SYDVKM. The CDR3 has 14 residues. CDR3 DNA sequence: TGTGCCAGCAGTACTACAGGGGTCTCCTACGAGCAGTACTTC. Protein sequence: CASSTTGVSYEQYF.

The chain joins TRBV6-1 to TRBJ2-1, with 9 positions matching TRBD1. CDR3 length: 16 residues. Germline values: CDR1 MNHNS, CDR2 SASEGT. Trimming at V came to 7 bases and at J to 7 bases, leaving 14 bases not matched to a gene. CDR3 DNA sequence: TGTGCCAGCACCCGGGACAGGGCCTCCTTTGGGAATGAGCAGTTCTTC. Translation: CASTRDRASFGNEQFF.

The chain recombines TRBV5-1 with TRBJ2-5; weak D call: TRBD2 (5 bases). Germline V lookup: CDR1 SGHRS, CDR2 YFSETQ. V shed 3 bases and J shed 5 bases, with 11 bases lying between them. The CDR3 runs 13 residues. CDR3 sequence reads: CASSSRDTETQYF. The CDR3 coding sequence is TGCGCCAGCAGCTCGAGGGATACGGAGACCCAGTACTTC.